This entry describes one TCR beta chain. This sample is drawn from a study of shared clonotypes between healthy human individuals. Genomic DNA per cell subset filled all wells of several immunoSEQ plates. Produced via immunoSEQ multiplex PCR; TCRdb's table is partial and in-frame only. This table holds about 490,000 clones, 79% found once. With 5 bases removed from V and 2 bases from J, the gap between germline ends came to 16 bases. This CDR3 comprises 15 residues. Germline V gives CDR1 SGHTA, CDR2 FQGNSA. The study drew its donors from healthy HIV-negative adults without recent acute infections or vaccinations. Nashville, Tennessee was home to all donors, who were Caucasian adults.

The sample taken for sequencing was PBMCs. This TCR came from a woman in her thirties or forties in good health. Some clones in this sample may be carry-over from other donors' samples. The chain has TRBV7-2 and TRBJ2-7; D assignment may be TRBD1 or TRBD2 (5 bases each). CDR3 in amino acids: CASSPAGTAPYEQYF. The CDR3 coding sequence is TGTGCCAGCAGCCCAGCAGGGACGGCCCCCTACGAGCAGTACTTC.